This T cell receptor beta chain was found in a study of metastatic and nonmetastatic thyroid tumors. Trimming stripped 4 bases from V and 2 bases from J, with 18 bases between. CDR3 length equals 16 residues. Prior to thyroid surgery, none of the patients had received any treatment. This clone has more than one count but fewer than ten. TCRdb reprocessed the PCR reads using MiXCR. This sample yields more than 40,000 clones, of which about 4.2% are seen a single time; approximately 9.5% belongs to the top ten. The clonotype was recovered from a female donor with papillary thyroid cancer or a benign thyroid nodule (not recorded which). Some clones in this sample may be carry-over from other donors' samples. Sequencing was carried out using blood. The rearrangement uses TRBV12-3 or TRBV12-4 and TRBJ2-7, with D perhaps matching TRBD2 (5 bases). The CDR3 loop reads CASSSPPTTGTYEQYF. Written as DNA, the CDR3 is TGTGCCAGCAGTTCGCCCCCGACAACCGGGACCTACGAGCAGTACTTC.